One sample yielded the 9 T cell receptor beta chains listed below, sequenced in a study of T cells in tuberculosis (dated by TCRdb to the late 2010s). Libraries were made using the immunoSEQ multiplex PCR assay. The table comes from immuneACCESS by way of TCRdb, which keeps in-frame sequences with V and J called. Part of the clones is missing from these tables; in studies checked, under half for an unresolved V gene and the rest for unknown reasons. The sample table shows 30,000 to 35,000 clones, and 80% to 95% are seen once. The ten largest clonotypes hold about 7.8% of the sample. The sequenced sample was PBMCs. The receptors were sampled from a donor between 10 and 35 years old with latent tuberculosis or without tuberculosis infection. Some clones in this sample may be carry-over from other donors' samples.

The rearrangement links TRBV4-1 to TRBJ2-2; 9 bases line up with TRBD1. The CDR3 totals 15 residues. Germline V gene data show CDR1 as MGHRA and CDR2 as YSYEKL. The trim removed 8 bases at V and 6 bases at J, leaving 10 bases unmatched. The DNA of the CDR3 is TGCGCCAGCTGCAGGACAGGGGTGTTTTCCGGGGAGCTGTTTTTT. Translation gives CASCRTGVFSGELFF.

This chain uses TRBV5-1 with TRBJ1-2; 10 bases are shared with TRBD1. Germline V gene sequence: CDR1 SGHRS, CDR2 YFSETQ. The CDR3 runs to 16 residues. J lost 6 bases, V lost 0 bases, and 8 bases had no gene match. The CDR3 DNA is TGCGCCAGCAGCTTGGCCGGGACAGGGGCGCGTGATGGCTACACCTTC. Translated: CASSLAGTGARDGYTF. Drawing the rest from reference TRBV5-1 and TRBJ1-2, the complete variable domain is KAGVTQTPRYLIKTRGQQVTLSCSPISGHRSVSWYQQTPGQGLQFLFEYFSETQRNKGNFPGRFSGRQFSNSRSEMNVSTLELGDSALYLCASSLAGTGARDGYTFGSGTRLTVV.

This rearrangement joins TRBV7-9 to TRBJ2-4, with 9 bases identical to TRBD1. V dropped 3 bases and J dropped 8; count of bases not matched to a gene: 14. This CDR3 comprises 17 residues. From germline, CDR1 is SEHNR and CDR2 FQNEAQ (reference sequence). Here the CDR3 DNA reads TGTGCCAGCAGCTTTGTAGTCGGGGACAGGGTGGAGGACATTCAGTACTTC. It translates to CASSFVVGDRVEDIQYF.

V usage is TRBV5-1 and J usage is TRBJ2-1; 8 bases align to TRBD2. Germline trimming cut 0 bases from V and 6 bases from J; bases unmatched to any gene: 8. The germline V gene encodes CDR1 SGHRS and CDR2 YFSETQ. CDR3 size: 16 residues. The DNA for the CDR3 is TGCGCCAGCAGCTTGGCCGTGACTAGCGTGTCCAATGAGCAGTTCTTC. This gives the protein CASSLAVTSVSNEQFF.

The chain is built from TRBV27 and TRBJ2-1; 8 nucleotides align to TRBD1. The CDR3 sequence is 13 residues long. Germline loops: CDR1 MNHEY, CDR2 SMNVEV (reference sequence). With V trimmed by 4 bases and J by 9 bases, 5 bases remained unmatched. CDR3 residues: CASSSNQGAEQFF. The CDR3, as DNA: TGTGCCAGCAGTTCAAACCAGGGGGCTGAGCAGTTCTTC.

The sample holds a few counts of this clone. The rearrangement uses TRBV27 and TRBJ2-7; D unresolved. In germline, CDR1 is MNHEY, CDR2 SMNVEV (reference sequence). Deletions cut 3 bases from V and 7 bases from J, with 22 bases between. The CDR3 covers 16 residues. CDR3 in DNA: TGTGCCAGCAGTTTGAGTCTAGGTAGATCTACGATAGAGCAGTACTTC. As protein: CASSLSLGRSTIEQYF.

This chain connects TRBV12-5 to TRBJ1-2, with 9 bases matching TRBD1. The CDR3 loop spans 16 amino acids. V dropped 2 bases and J dropped 2; count of bases not matched to a gene: 6. Germline CDR1 and CDR2: LGHNT and FRNRAP. The CDR3 reads CASGLTTGTGNYGYTF. The CDR3 bases are TGTGCTAGTGGTTTGACAACCGGGACAGGGAACTATGGCTACACCTTC. The whole variable domain, filled in from reference TRBV12-5 and TRBJ1-2, reads DARVTQTPRHKVTEMGQEVTMRCQPILGHNTVFWYRQTMMQGLELLAYFRNRAPLDDSGMPKDRFSAEMPDATLATLKIQPSEPRDSAVYFCASGLTTGTGNYGYTFGSGTRLTVV.

This clone came up once. This rearrangement joins TRBV2 to TRBJ1-2, with D possibly being TRBD1 (5 bases). The CDR3 is 11 residues long. The V gene's germline CDR1 is SNHLY and CDR2 FYNNEI. Trimming shortened V by 8 bases and J by 4 bases, and 8 bases separated the two germline ends. CDR3 in DNA: TGTGCCAGCGGCCAGGGCTATGGCTACACCTTC. Translation gives CASGQGYGYTF.

The V gene is TRBV5-1, the J gene TRBJ2-6; weak D call: TRBD2 (5 bases). Trimming left V 1 base short and J 2 bases short, with 10 bases between. The germline V gene encodes CDR1 SGHRS and CDR2 YFSETQ. The CDR3 loop spans 16 amino acids. CDR3 protein: CASSLTGGTGANVLTF. The CDR3 coding sequence is TGCGCCAGCAGCTTGACCGGAGGAACTGGGGCCAACGTCCTGACTTTC.